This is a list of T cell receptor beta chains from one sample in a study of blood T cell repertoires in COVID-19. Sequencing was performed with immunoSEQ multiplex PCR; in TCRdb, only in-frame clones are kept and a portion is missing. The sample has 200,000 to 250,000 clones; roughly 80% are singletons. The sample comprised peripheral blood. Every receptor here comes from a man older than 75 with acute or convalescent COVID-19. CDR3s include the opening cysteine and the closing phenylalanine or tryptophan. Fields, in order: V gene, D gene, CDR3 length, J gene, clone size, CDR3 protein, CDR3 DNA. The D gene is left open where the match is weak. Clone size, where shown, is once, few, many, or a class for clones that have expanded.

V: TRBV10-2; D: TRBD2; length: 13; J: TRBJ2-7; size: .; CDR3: CASSPSGGNEQYF; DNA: TGCGCCAGCAGCCCTAGCGGGGGGAACGAGCAGTACTTC
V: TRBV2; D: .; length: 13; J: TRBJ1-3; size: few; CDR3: CASSVGTGNTIYF; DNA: TGTGCCAGCAGTGTCGGTACCGGAAACACCATATATTTT
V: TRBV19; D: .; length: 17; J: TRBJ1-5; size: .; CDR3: CASSIDHGTHSNQPQHF; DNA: TGTGCCAGTAGTATAGACCACGGGACACATAGCAATCAGCCCCAGCATTTT
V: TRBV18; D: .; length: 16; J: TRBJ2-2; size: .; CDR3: CASSPIGAENTGELFF; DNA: TGTGCCAGCTCCCCGATTGGGGCAGAGAACACCGGGGAGCTGTTTTTT
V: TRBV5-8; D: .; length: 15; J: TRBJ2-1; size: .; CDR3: CASSVQGDPYNEQFF; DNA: TGTGCCAGCAGCGTACAGGGTGACCCCTACAATGAGCAGTTCTTC
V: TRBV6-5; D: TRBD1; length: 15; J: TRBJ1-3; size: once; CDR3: CASSTQTGVGNTIYF; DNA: TGTGCCAGCAGTACACAAACAGGGGTTGGAAACACCATATATTTT
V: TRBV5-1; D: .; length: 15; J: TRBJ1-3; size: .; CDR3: CASSLPSSGSNTIYF; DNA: TGCGCCAGCAGCCTCCCTTCGTCGGGGTCGAACACCATATATTTT
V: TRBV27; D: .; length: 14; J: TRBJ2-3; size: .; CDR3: CASSLSGGADTQYF; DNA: TGTGCCAGCAGTTTATCGGGGGGTGCAGATACGCAGTATTTT
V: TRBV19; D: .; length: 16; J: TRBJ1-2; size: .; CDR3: CASTYTGTHPRYGYTF; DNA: TGTGCCAGTACGTATACCGGGACTCACCCAAGGTATGGCTACACCTTC
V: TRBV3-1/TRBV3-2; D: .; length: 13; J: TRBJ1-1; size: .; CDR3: CASCRQDATEAFF; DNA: TGTGCCAGCTGCCGACAGGATGCCACTGAAGCTTTCTTT
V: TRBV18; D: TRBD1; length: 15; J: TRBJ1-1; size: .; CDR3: CASSPPGQGNTEAFF; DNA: TGTGCCAGCTCACCCCCGGGACAGGGAAACACTGAAGCTTTCTTT
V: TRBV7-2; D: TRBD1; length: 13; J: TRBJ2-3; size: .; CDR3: CASRSSGTGNQYF; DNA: TGTGCCAGCAGGTCCTCCGGGACAGGGAACCAGTATTTT
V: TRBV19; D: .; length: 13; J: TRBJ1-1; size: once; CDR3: CASSQRGLTEAFF; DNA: TGTGCCAGTAGTCAAAGGGGCCTCACTGAAGCTTTCTTT
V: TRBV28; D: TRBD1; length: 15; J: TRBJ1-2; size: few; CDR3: CASRDRGVANYGYTF; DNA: TGTGCCAGCCGGGACAGGGGGGTAGCTAACTATGGCTACACCTTC
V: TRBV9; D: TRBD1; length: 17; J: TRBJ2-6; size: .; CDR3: CASSAGQGSAGANVLTF; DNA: TGTGCCAGCAGCGCAGGACAGGGGAGTGCTGGGGCCAACGTCCTGACTTTC
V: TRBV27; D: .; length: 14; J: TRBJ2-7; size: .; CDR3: CASSRGRGLHEQYF; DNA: TGTGCCAGCAGTCGCGGCAGGGGTCTTCACGAGCAGTACTTC
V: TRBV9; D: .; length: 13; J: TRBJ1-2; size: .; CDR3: CASNAGGLYGYTF; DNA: TGTGCCAGCAACGCGGGGGGCCTCTATGGCTACACCTTC
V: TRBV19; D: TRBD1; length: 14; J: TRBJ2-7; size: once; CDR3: CASSPGDRGYEQYF; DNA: TGTGCCAGTAGCCCAGGGGACAGGGGATACGAGCAGTACTTC
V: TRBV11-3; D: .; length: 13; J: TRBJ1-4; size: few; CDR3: CDGGSDRNEKLFF; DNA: TGCGACGGAGGGTCAGACAGAAATGAAAAACTGTTTTTT
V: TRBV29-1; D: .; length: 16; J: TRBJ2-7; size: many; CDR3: CSVDPRLGQSSYEQYF; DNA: TGCAGCGTTGACCCCCGTCTGGGCCAAAGCTCCTACGAGCAGTACTTC
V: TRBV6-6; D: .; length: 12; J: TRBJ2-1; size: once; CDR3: CASSSGGFEQFF; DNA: TGTGCCAGCAGCTCCGGAGGCTTTGAGCAGTTCTTC
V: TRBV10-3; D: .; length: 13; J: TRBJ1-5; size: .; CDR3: CAITGVLFQPQHF; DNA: TGTGCCATCACAGGGGTCCTCTTCCAGCCCCAGCATTTT
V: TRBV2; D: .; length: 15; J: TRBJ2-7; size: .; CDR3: CASSADRLETYEQYF; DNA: TGTGCCAGCAGTGCCGACAGGTTAGAAACCTACGAGCAGTACTTC
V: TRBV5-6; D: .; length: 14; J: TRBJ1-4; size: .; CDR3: CASSFRVLNEKLFF; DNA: TGTGCCAGCAGCTTCCGGGTTCTTAATGAAAAACTGTTTTTT
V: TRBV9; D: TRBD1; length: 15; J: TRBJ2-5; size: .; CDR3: CASSAGTGGGETQYF; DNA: TGTGCCAGCAGCGCGGGGACAGGGGGTGGGGAGACCCAGTACTTC
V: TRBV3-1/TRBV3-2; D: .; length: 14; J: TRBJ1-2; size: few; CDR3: CASSHPGVGYGYTF; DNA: TGTGCCAGCAGCCATCCGGGGGTTGGGTATGGCTACACCTTC
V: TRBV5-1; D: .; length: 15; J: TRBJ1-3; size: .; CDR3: CASSLGGLSGNTIYF; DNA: TGCGCCAGCAGCTTGGGAGGACTCTCTGGAAACACCATATATTTT
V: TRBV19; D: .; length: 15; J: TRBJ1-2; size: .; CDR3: CASSTHRVRGYGYTF; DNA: TGTGCCAGTAGTACTCACAGGGTGAGGGGCTATGGCTACACCTTC
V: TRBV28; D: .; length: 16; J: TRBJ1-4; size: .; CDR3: CASRPPGPTANEKLFF; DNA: TGTGCCAGCAGACCTCCTGGGCCGACCGCAAATGAAAAACTGTTTTTT
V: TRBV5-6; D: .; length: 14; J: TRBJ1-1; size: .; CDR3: CASSLGRVNTEAFF; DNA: TGTGCCAGCAGCTTGGGCAGGGTGAACACTGAAGCTTTCTTT
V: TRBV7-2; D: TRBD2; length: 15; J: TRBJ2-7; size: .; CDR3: CASSKGGRALYEQYF; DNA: TGTGCCAGCAGCAAGGGAGGGAGGGCGCTCTACGAGCAGTACTTC
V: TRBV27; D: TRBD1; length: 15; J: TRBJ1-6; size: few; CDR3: CASSLQGVIRSPLHF; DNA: TGTGCCAGCAGTCTACAGGGGGTAATAAGATCACCCCTCCACTTT
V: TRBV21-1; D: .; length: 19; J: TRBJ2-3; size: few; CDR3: CASSKARGIQREGRDTQYF; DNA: TGTGCCAGCAGCAAAGCAAGGGGTATACAGCGGGAGGGCCGGGATACGCAGTATTTT
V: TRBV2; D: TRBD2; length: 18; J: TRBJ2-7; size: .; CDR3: CASSEAGLAGGKEYEQYF; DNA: TGTGCCAGCAGTGAAGCGGGACTAGCGGGGGGGAAGGAGTACGAGCAGTACTTC
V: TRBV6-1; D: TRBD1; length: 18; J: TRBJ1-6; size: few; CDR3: CASSEEGTGRRRNSPLHF; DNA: TGTGCCAGCAGTGAAGAGGGGACAGGCCGCAGACGGAATTCACCCCTCCACTTT
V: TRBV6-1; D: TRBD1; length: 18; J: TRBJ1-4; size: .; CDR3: CASSERDRGRNTQEKLFF; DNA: TGTGCCAGCAGTGAACGGGACAGGGGGCGAAATACTCAAGAAAAACTGTTTTTT
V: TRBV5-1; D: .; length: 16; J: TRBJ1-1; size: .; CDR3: CASSLEERALNTEAFF; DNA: TGCGCCAGCTCACTCGAGGAGCGGGCGCTGAACACTGAAGCTTTCTTT
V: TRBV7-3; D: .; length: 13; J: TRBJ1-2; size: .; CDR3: CASSLKGGFGYTF; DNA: TGTGCCAGCAGCTTAAAAGGAGGGTTTGGCTACACCTTC
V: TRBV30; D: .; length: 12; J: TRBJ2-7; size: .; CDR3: CAWGQTVGQQYF; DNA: TGTGCCTGGGGACAGACCGTGGGCCAGCAGTACTTC
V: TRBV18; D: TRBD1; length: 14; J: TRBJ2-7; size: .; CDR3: CASSPRTGGGEQYF; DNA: TGTGCCAGCTCACCAAGGACAGGGGGAGGAGAGCAGTACTTC
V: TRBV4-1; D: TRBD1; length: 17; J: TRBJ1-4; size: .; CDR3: CASSQGDRGLLNEKLFF; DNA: TGCGCCAGCAGCCAAGGGGACAGGGGCCTACTTAATGAAAAACTGTTTTTT
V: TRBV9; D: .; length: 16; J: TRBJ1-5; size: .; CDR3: CASSPRTVHSNQPQHF; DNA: TGTGCCAGCAGCCCTAGGACAGTTCATAGCAATCAGCCCCAGCATTTT
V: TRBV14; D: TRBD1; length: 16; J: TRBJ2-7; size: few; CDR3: CASSAILGQGLYEQYF; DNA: TGTGCCAGCAGCGCGATTCTAGGACAGGGACTCTACGAGCAGTACTTC